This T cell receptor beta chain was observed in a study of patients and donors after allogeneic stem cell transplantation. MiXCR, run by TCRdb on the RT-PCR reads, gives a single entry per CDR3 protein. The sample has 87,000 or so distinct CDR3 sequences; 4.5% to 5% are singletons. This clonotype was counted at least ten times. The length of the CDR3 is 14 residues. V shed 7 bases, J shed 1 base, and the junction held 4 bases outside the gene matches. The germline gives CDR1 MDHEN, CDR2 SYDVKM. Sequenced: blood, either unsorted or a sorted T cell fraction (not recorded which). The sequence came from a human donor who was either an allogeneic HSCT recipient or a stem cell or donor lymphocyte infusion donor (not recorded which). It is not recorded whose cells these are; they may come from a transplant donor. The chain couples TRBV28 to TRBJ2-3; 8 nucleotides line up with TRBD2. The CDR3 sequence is CASTPGGGTDTQYF. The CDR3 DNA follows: TGTGCCAGCACCCCCGGGGGGGGCACAGATACGCAGTATTTT.